What follows are 17 T cell receptor beta chains derived from one specimen sequenced in a study of spatial heterogeneity in lung cancer. Study conclusions and caveats: Counts that tracked tumor mutation counts were those of expanded intratumoral alpha and beta TCRs.

Time point denoted: sample taken at primary tumor resection. TCRdb ran MiXCR on the 5' RACE reads and lists one entry per CDR3 protein. The table includes over 8,500 distinct CDR3 sequences, around 5.2% detected once. These receptors are not linked to any known antigen. The source was lung tumor tissue, collected at surgery. The receptor set was obtained from a male donor with early-stage non-small cell lung cancer.

This clonotype showed up many times. Since the library was made to target alpha chains, this beta chain is a stray read and its abundance is not meaningful. This sequence joins TRBV28 and TRBJ2-7; TRBD2 matches at 10 bases. The V segment lost 6 bases and the J segment 6 bases; nucleotides outside the gene matches: 5. The CDR3 length is 13 residues. Germline V lookup: CDR1 MDHEN, CDR2 SYDVKM. The CDR3 nucleotides read TGTGCCAGCAGGCTAGCGGGAGTCAGCGAGCAGTACTTC. It translates to CASRLAGVSEQYF.

The table lists this clonotype with many counts. With the library built for alpha chains, this beta chain is off target and its frequency is not meaningful. V gene TRBV9 combines with J gene TRBJ2-1, with D possibly matching TRBD2 (6 bases). Trimming took off 0 bases at V and 5 bases at J, with 12 bases between the two ends. Germline CDR1 reads SGDLS; CDR2 reads YYNGEE. This CDR3 is 15 amino acids long. This CDR3 reads CASSVAGGGNNEQFF. CDR3 nucleotide sequence: TGTGCCAGCAGCGTAGCTGGGGGAGGAAACAATGAGCAGTTCTTC.

This clonotype was found many times. Little can be read into the size of this beta chain, an off-target read in a library designed for alpha chains. The chain uses TRBV11-2 and TRBJ2-3, with 7 bases lining up with TRBD2. The CDR3 loop spans 15 amino acids. J was trimmed by 2 bases and V by 1 base; bases with no gene match: 3. Germline-derived CDR1 and CDR2 are SGHAT and FQNNGV. DNA for the CDR3: TGTGCCAGCAGCTTAGCGGGAGGATTCACAGATACGCAGTATTTT. Residues: CASSLAGGFTDTQYF.

With respect to this clonotype: Because the library targeted alpha chains, this beta chain is an off-target read whose size means little. This chain connects TRBV4-3 to TRBJ2-3; D possibly corresponds to TRBD2 (6 bases). The germline V gene encodes CDR1 LGHNA and CDR2 YSLEER. Trimming took 0 bases from V and 2 from J, leaving 12 bases between them. The CDR3 spans 16 residues. In DNA, the CDR3 is TGCGCCAGCAGCCAAGAGCGGCGGGGATACACAGATACGCAGTATTTT. Translated, it gives CASSQERRGYTDTQYF.

Ten or more counts support this clonotype. Because this beta chain is a stray read in a library intended to capture alpha chains, its abundance should not be given much weight. The V gene is TRBV20-1, the J gene TRBJ1-4; no clear D. This CDR3 is 15 amino acids long. Trimming took 0 bases from V and 7 from J, leaving 15 bases between them. CDR1 and CDR2 from the germline V gene are DFQATT and SNEGSKA (reference sequence). The DNA for the CDR3 is TGCAGTGCTAGAGATGGCGGCCCTCTTTCTGAAAAACTGTTTTTT. It codes for CSARDGGPLSEKLFF.

This clonotype was seen many times. This beta chain is off target for a library built for alpha chains, so its abundance means little. The chain couples TRBV28 to TRBJ2-7; no definite D call. This CDR3 region has 15 residues. The V end was cut by 5 bases, the J end by 0 bases, with 14 bases between. Germline V gene lookup returns CDR1 MDHEN and CDR2 SYDVKM. CDR3 in amino acids: CASSPPDGFSYEQYF. The DNA of the CDR3 is TGTGCCAGCAGTCCCCCGGACGGGTTCTCCTACGAGCAGTACTTC. The full variable domain, its missing parts supplied by reference TRBV28 and TRBJ2-7, is DVKVTQSSRYLVKRTGEKVFLECVQDMDHENMFWYRQDPGLGLRLIYFSYDVKMKEKGDIPEGYSVSREKKERFSLILESASTNQTSMYLCASSPPDGFSYEQYFGPGTRLTVT.

This clonotype has a handful of counts. This beta chain turned up in a library designed for alpha chains; as an off-target read, its abundance says little. V gene TRBV9 combines with J gene TRBJ2-1; D is possibly TRBD2 (6 bases). Germline V gene data show CDR1 as SGDLS and CDR2 as YYNGEE. This CDR3 has 13 amino acids. Trimming removed 7 bases at V and 0 bases at J, with 8 bases between. DNA of the CDR3: TGTGCCAGCGGGGGGAACTCCTACAATGAGCAGTTCTTC. This sequence encodes CASGGNSYNEQFF.

The table lists this clonotype with many counts. This beta chain represents an off-target read in a library built for alpha chains; its size is of limited meaning. The rearrangement links TRBV20-1 to TRBJ2-1; D might be TRBD2 (5 bases). Germline V gene sequence: CDR1 DFQATT, CDR2 SNEGSKA (reference sequence). The CDR3 spans 13 residues. V lost 3 bases and J 0 bases, leaving 6 bases between the germline ends. In nucleotides, the CDR3 is TGCAGTGCTAGCCGGGACTCCTACAATGAGCAGTTCTTC. Translated: CSASRDSYNEQFF.

This clonotype came up many times. Little can be read into the size of this beta chain, an off-target read in a library designed for alpha chains. The chain employs TRBV20-1 and TRBJ2-4; weak D call: TRBD2 (5 bases). Per the germline V gene, CDR1 is DFQATT and CDR2 is SNEGSKA (reference sequence). The CDR3 sequence is 15 residues long. Trimming took off 3 bases at V and 2 bases at J, with 14 bases between the two ends. The CDR3 sequence is CSASDRRTSKNIQYF. CDR3 coding DNA: TGCAGTGCTAGTGATCGGAGGACGTCCAAAAACATTCAGTACTTC.

This clonotype was recorded at least ten times. This beta chain is a stray sequence in a library constructed for alpha chains; its clone size is not meaningful. CDR3: CASSRSGGNEQYF. The DNA of the CDR3 is TGTGCCAGCAGTCGAAGCGGGGGAAACGAGCAGTACTTC. The chain recombines TRBV6-6 with TRBJ2-7; 8 nucleotides line up with TRBD2. This CDR3 is built from 13 residues. Germline CDR1 is MNHNY and CDR2 is SVGAGI (reference sequence). The junction had 5 bases not matched to a gene; V was cut back by 5 bases and J by 5 bases.

This clonotype was observed a handful of times. The library was designed around alpha chains, so this beta chain is a stray read whose abundance carries little weight. This chain connects TRBV9 to TRBJ1-3, with TRBD1 as a possible D gene (5 bases). The CDR3 is 14 amino acids. The germline V gene has CDR1 SGDLS and CDR2 YYNGEE. V gave up 4 bases and J gave up 2 bases, with 10 bases separating them. The CDR3 here is CASSTTGAGNTIYF. Here the CDR3 DNA reads TGTGCCAGCAGCACCACAGGCGCTGGAAACACCATATATTTT.

Ten or more counts support this clonotype. Being off target in a library aimed at alpha chains, this beta chain has a size of little meaning. The chain recombines TRBV29-1 with TRBJ2-5; D call uncertain. The germline V gene has CDR1 SQVTM and CDR2 ANQGSEA. The CDR3 extends over 13 amino acids. Trimming cost V 5 bases and J 7 bases, with 17 bases left between them. In DNA form, the CDR3 reads TGCAGCGTTCCCACGACGTCACTGGCGACCCAGTACTTC. Residues: CSVPTTSLATQYF.

This clonotype was recorded at least ten times. Found in a library prepared for alpha chains, this beta chain is an off-target read, and its abundance has little meaning. The gene calls are TRBV6-5 and TRBJ2-3; 10 positions match TRBD1. The V segment lost 6 bases and the J segment 6 bases; nucleotides outside the gene matches: 9. Germline V gene lookup returns CDR1 MNHEY and CDR2 SVGAGI. The CDR3 runs to 15 residues. The CDR3 sequence: CASRDRDRGSDTQYF. The CDR3 nucleotides read TGTGCCAGCAGGGACAGGGACAGGGGTTCCGATACGCAGTATTTT.

This clonotype was picked up many times. Being off target in a library aimed at alpha chains, this beta chain has a size of little meaning. The chain has TRBV6-2 or TRBV6-3 and TRBJ1-6, with D possibly TRBD1 on 5 matching bases. Germline lookup yields CDR1 MNHEY and CDR2 SVGEGT. Trimming shortened V by 5 bases and J by 13 bases, and 15 bases separated the two germline ends. CDR3 length equals 13 residues. This CDR3 reads CASSPLRELPLHF. CDR3 nucleotide sequence: TGTGCCAGCAGTCCCCTCAGGGAACTTCCCCTCCACTTT.

Within the sample, this clonotype is medium-sized. Within a library made for alpha chains, this beta chain is off target, and its count is uninformative. The chain recombines TRBV24-1 with TRBJ2-3; D is unresolved. The germline V gene has CDR1 KGHDR and CDR2 SFDVKD. CDR3 length: 16 amino acids. With 3 bases removed from V and 0 bases from J, the gap between germline ends came to 12 bases. The chain's CDR3 is CATSDPRSPSTDTQYF. DNA of the CDR3: TGTGCCACCAGTGATCCACGTAGTCCTAGCACAGATACGCAGTATTTT.

This clonotype appeared many times. Since it is a stray read in a library aimed at alpha chains, this beta chain has a size that is not meaningful. The CDR3 protein is CSADLGSVIPTEAFF. The DNA of the CDR3 is TGCAGTGCAGATTTGGGGAGCGTGATTCCGACTGAAGCTTTCTTT. V gene TRBV20-1 combines with J gene TRBJ1-1, with no clear D. CDR1 and CDR2 from the germline V gene are DFQATT and SNEGSKA (reference sequence). The CDR3 is 15 amino acids. Trimming took off 6 bases at V and 5 bases at J, with 22 bases between the two ends.

Comment on this clonotype: This beta chain appears as a stray read in a library generated for alpha chains; its size is not informative. The V gene is TRBV5-6, the J gene TRBJ2-6; 8 positions match TRBD1. This CDR3 has 20 amino acids. The V gene's germline CDR1 is SGHDT and CDR2 YYEEEE. J was trimmed by 0 bases and V by 2 bases; bases with no gene match: 13. CDR3 nucleotide sequence: TGTGCCAGCAGCTTTCCCCCTGACAGGGGAAGGCTCTCTGGGGCCAACGTCCTGACTTTC. Its protein product is CASSFPPDRGRLSGANVLTF.